This TCR beta chain was retrieved from a study of tumor-infiltrating lymphocytes in glioblastoma multiforme. Germline V CDR1 and CDR2: SGHAT, FQNNGV. This CDR3 is 17 amino acids long. V lost 6 bases to trimming and J lost 1 base, with 18 bases between them. Findings of the study overall: T cells were not sorted into functional subsets.

TCR beta libraries were built from RNA through three nested multiplex PCR rounds using modified ARM-PCR. These TCRB libraries lack any described unique molecular identifiers. TCRdb re-called the multiplex PCR reads with MiXCR, one entry per CDR3 protein. The sample carries 20,000 or so distinct CDR3 sequences, roughly 64% recorded once. Note on this clonotype: Its antigen remains unknown. Here the CDR3 omits its conserved ending phenylalanine or tryptophan, so a read error is the likely source.

The chain is built from TRBV11-2 and TRBJ2-2; the D gene could be TRBD1 or TRBD2 (5 bases each). This clonotype was sampled from a male donor with glioblastoma. Sequenced material: peripheral blood. CDR3 DNA sequence: TGTGCCAGCAGTCCAGGGCCGGGGTTCGAGAACACCGGGGAGCTGTTTTAT. This translates into CASSPGPGFENTGELFY.